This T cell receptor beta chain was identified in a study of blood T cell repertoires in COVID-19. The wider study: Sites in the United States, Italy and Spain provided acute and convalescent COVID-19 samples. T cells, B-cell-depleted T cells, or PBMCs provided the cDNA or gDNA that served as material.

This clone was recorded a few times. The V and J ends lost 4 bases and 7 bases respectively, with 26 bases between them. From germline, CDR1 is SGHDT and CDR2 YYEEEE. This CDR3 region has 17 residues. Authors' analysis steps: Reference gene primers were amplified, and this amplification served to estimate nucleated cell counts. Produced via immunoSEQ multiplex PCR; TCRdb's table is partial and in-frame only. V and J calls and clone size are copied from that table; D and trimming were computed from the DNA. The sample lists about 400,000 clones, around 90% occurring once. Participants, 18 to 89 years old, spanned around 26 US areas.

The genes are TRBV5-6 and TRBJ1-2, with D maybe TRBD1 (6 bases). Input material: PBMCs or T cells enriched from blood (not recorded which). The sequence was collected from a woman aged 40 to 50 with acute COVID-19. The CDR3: CASSHVRQAPSGLGYTF. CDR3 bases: TGTGCCAGCAGCCATGTGCGACAGGCGCCCTCAGGTCTTGGCTACACCTTC.